A single sample gave rise to the 30 T cell receptor beta chains below, sequenced in a study of T cell repertoires in cytomegalovirus infection. These receptors' antigens are unknown. TCRdb re-derived calls from the reads in MiXCR, one entry per CDR3 protein. The sample comprises about 890,000 distinct CDR3 sequences, about a third of which are singletons, and 13% rests with the top ten. The sample in question was cultured CD8+ T cells from PBMCs, obtained from culture after CMV antigen stimulation. These receptors all stem from a human donor in good health (CMV status not recorded). Some clones in this sample may be carry-over from other donors' samples.

CDR3 amino acids: CASSLAGQYGYTF. CDR3 in DNA: TGTGCCAGCAGTTTAGCCGGACAATATGGCTACACCTTC. This chain uses TRBV27 with TRBJ1-2; perhaps TRBD1 as D (5 bases). Trimming removed 2 bases at V and 5 bases at J, with 9 bases between. Germline loops: CDR1 MNHEY, CDR2 SMNVEV (reference sequence). There are 13 residues in the CDR3.

The genes are TRBV20-1 and TRBJ2-5, with TRBD2 matching 9 bases. Germline-derived CDR1 and CDR2 are DFQATT and SNEGSKA (reference sequence). J lost 5 bases, V lost 6 bases, and 19 bases had no gene match. The CDR3 length is 17 residues. Written as DNA, the CDR3 is TGCAGTGCCCCCCGCTTGGGCGGGGGGGCTCTTAGGGAGACCCAGTACTTC. Its translation is CSAPRLGGGALRETQYF.

This clonotype was seen more than once but under ten times. The V and J genes are TRBV6-6 and TRBJ2-7; D unresolved. The CDR3 consists of 13 residues. Trimming took 7 bases from V and 3 from J, leaving 13 bases between them. Per the germline V gene, CDR1 is MNHNY and CDR2 is SVGAGI (reference sequence). CDR3 loop: CASTADPVYEQYF. The CDR3 DNA reads as TGTGCCAGCACCGCGGACCCTGTCTACGAGCAGTACTTC.

This clonotype turned up a few times. This sequence joins TRBV20-1 and TRBJ1-6; TRBD1 is a possible D gene (5 bases). The germline V gene has CDR1 DFQATT and CDR2 SNEGSKA (reference sequence). V lost 1 base and J lost 7, with 14 bases in between. The CDR3 runs to 15 residues. The CDR3 region has the DNA TGCAGTGCTAGAGGTCCTCAGGGATACAATTCACCCCTCCACTTT. Encoded protein: CSARGPQGYNSPLHF.

The chain employs TRBV3-1 and TRBJ2-1, with D perhaps TRBD1 or TRBD2 (5 bases each). The CDR3 consists of 14 residues. The germline CDR1 and CDR2 sequences are LGHDT and YNNKEL (reference sequence). With 4 bases removed from V and 9 bases from J, the gap between germline ends came to 16 bases. The CDR3 protein is CASSRAGTPIEQFF. The CDR3 bases are TGTGCCAGCAGCCGAGCTGGGACCCCAATTGAGCAGTTCTTC.

The chain carries TRBV6-6 and TRBJ2-1; TRBD1 matches at 8 bases. The CDR3 totals 14 residues. The J segment lost 15 bases and the V segment lost 2 bases, leaving 12 bases of the junction unmatched. Germline-derived CDR1 and CDR2 are MNHNY and SVGAGI (reference sequence). The CDR3 nucleotides are TGTGCCAGCAGTTACAACCACCGAGACAGGGGTTGGTTCTTC. As protein: CASSYNHRDRGWFF.

The table lists this clonotype with a count of one. This chain links TRBV7-9 with TRBJ2-4; TRBD1 or TRBD2 may be the D gene (6 bases each). The ends were cut back, 5 bases at V and 6 bases at J, with 17 bases in the middle. The CDR3 is made up of 15 amino acids. CDR1 is SEHNR, CDR2 FQNEAQ, per germline (reference sequence). Here the CDR3 reads CASSLTEGQGNIQYF. CDR3 DNA sequence: TGTGCCAGCAGCCTAACGGAGGGACAAGGAAACATTCAGTACTTC. The whole variable domain, remainder taken from reference TRBV7-9 and TRBJ2-4, is DTGVSQNPRHKITKRGQNVTFRCDPISEHNRLYWYRQTLGQGPEFLTYFQNEAQLEKSRLLSDRFSAERPKGSFSTLEIQRTEQGDSAMYLCASSLTEGQGNIQYFGAGTRLSVL.

This chain uses TRBV19 with TRBJ2-1; TRBD2 aligns across 8 bases. The CDR3 is 15 residues long. V shed 6 bases, J shed 9 bases, and the junction held 13 bases outside the gene matches. Germline loops: CDR1 LNHDA, CDR2 SQIVND (reference sequence). The CDR3 DNA reads TGTGCCAGTAGCTTAAGCGGGAGCGGGGGCTCTGAGCAGTTCTTC. Its translation is CASSLSGSGGSEQFF.

This clonotype was detected many times. This chain links TRBV7-9 with TRBJ1-1; no clear D gene. Trimming left V 0 bases short and J 12 bases short, with 14 bases between. The CDR3 has 13 residues. The V gene's germline CDR1 is SEHNR and CDR2 FQNEAQ (reference sequence). The CDR3 protein is CASSLAVHPFPFF. CDR3 nucleotides: TGTGCCAGCAGCTTAGCGGTGCACCCCTTTCCTTTCTTT.

The V call is TRBV29-1, the J call TRBJ1-2, with D unresolved. Deletions cut 6 bases from V and 3 bases from J, with 20 bases between. Looked up from germline, CDR1 is SQVTM and CDR2 is ANQGSEA. CDR3 length: 15 residues. CDR3 protein: CSVDRDPQGYYGYTF. CDR3 nucleotide sequence: TGCAGCGTCGATCGTGACCCGCAAGGGTACTATGGCTACACCTTC.

Worth noting for this clonotype: This clone may be a read error of a much larger clone one base away. For the CDR3, the DNA is TGTGTCAGCAGTCACGGACTAGCGGGGGCTAAAGGGAACATTCAGTACTTC. Protein product: CVSSHGLAGAKGNIQYF. This rearrangement joins TRBV7-6 to TRBJ2-4; 13 bases agree with TRBD2. The germline V gene has CDR1 SGHVS and CDR2 FNYEAQ. There are 17 residues in the CDR3.

There are a few counts of this clonotype. The J gene is TRBJ2-2, the V gene TRBV7-6; 10 bases fit TRBD1. In germline, CDR1 is SGHVS, CDR2 FNYEAQ. Unmatched junction bases numbered 14, after V lost 2 bases and J lost 5 bases. The CDR3 is 19 amino acids. CDR3 DNA: TGTGCCAGCAGCTTACCTATCAGGACAGGGGGGTTGAGAACCGGGGAGCTGTTTTTT. It encodes CASSLPIRTGGLRTGELFF.

This clonotype has just a few counts. This sequence joins TRBV7-9 and TRBJ1-1; D gene unclear. Per germline, CDR1 SEHNR and CDR2 FQNEAQ (reference sequence). V lost 7 bases and J 7 bases, leaving 10 bases between the germline ends. The CDR3 consists of 11 residues. In nucleotides, the CDR3 is TGTGCCAGCATGCTCGGTCTTGAAGCTTTCTTT. This codes for CASMLGLEAFF.

This clonotype was seen ten or more times. The rearrangement links TRBV14 to TRBJ2-1; D could derive from TRBD1 or TRBD2 (7 bases each). The CDR3 runs 14 residues. The ends were cut back, 5 bases at V and 6 bases at J, with 14 bases in the middle. Germline V gene sequence: CDR1 SGHDN, CDR2 FVKESK. This CDR3 is CASSYSGGVNEQFF. As DNA, the CDR3 is TGTGCCAGCAGCTATTCAGGGGGGGTCAATGAGCAGTTCTTC.

The V and J genes are TRBV4-1 and TRBJ2-7; D remains ambiguous. Germline V gene lookup returns CDR1 MGHRA and CDR2 YSYEKL. This CDR3 spans 15 amino acids. V dropped 3 bases and J dropped 0 bases, with 12 bases sitting between them. The CDR3 loop reads CASSHSYGVSYEQYV. The CDR3 bases are TGCGCCAGCAGCCACTCTTATGGGGTCTCCTACGAGCAGTACGTC.

J is TRBJ1-4 and V is TRBV27; D remains unclear. In germline, CDR1 is MNHEY, CDR2 SMNVEV (reference sequence). The V and J ends lost 10 bases and 10 bases respectively, with 16 bases between them. CDR3 length equals 12 residues. CDR3 nucleotide sequence: TGTGCCACCGCCGGGATCCATAGAAAACTGTTTTTT. It specifies CATAGIHRKLFF.

This chain links TRBV13 with TRBJ1-3; the D is unclear. V was cut by 3 bases and J by 0 bases, with 9 bases left in between. The CDR3 spans 15 residues. Germline V lookup: CDR1 PRHDT, CDR2 FYEKMQ (reference sequence). CDR3: CASSFRRDSGNTIYF. The CDR3 DNA reads TGTGCCAGCAGCTTTCGTCGAGACTCTGGAAACACCATATATTTT. The complete variable domain, with remaining parts taken from reference TRBV13 and TRBJ1-3, reads AAGVIQSPRHLIKEKRETATLKCYPIPRHDTVYWYQQGPGQDPQFLISFYEKMQSDKGSIPDRFSAQQFSDYHSELNMSSLELGDSALYFCASSFRRDSGNTIYFGEGSWLTVV.

This clonotype has ten or more counts. This chain joins TRBV7-6 and TRBJ2-2; TRBD2 might be the D (6 bases). Trimming left V 5 bases short and J 0 bases short, with 13 bases between. Germline CDR1 and CDR2: SGHVS and FNYEAQ. The CDR3 consists of 16 residues. As DNA, the CDR3 is TGTGCCAGCAGCCTTGGGTGGGGGGCGAACACCGGGGAGCTGTTTTTT. Translated: CASSLGWGANTGELFF.

The J gene is TRBJ1-2, the V gene TRBV19, with 7 bases lining up with TRBD1. The CDR3 contains 19 residues. Trimming took 3 bases from V and 5 from J; bases not matched to a gene: 21. Per germline, CDR1 LNHDA and CDR2 SQIVND (reference sequence). In nucleotides, the CDR3 is TGTGCCAGTAGTATTTCCTTACGCCGGGACAGCGCCCCTCGGTATGGCTACACCTTC. Translating gives CASSISLRRDSAPRYGYTF.

V usage is TRBV19 and J usage is TRBJ1-1, with D possibly TRBD1 on 5 matching bases. The V end lost 4 bases, the J end lost 3 bases, and 15 bases lay between the germline ends. The germline V gene has CDR1 LNHDA and CDR2 SQIVND (reference sequence). The CDR3 spans 15 residues. Written as DNA, the CDR3 is TGTGCCAGTAGTACTTTCAGGGATATGGACACTGAAGCTTTCTTT. The encoded protein is CASSTFRDMDTEAFF.

The gene calls are TRBV6-1 and TRBJ2-5; D is unclear. The V gene's germline CDR1 is MNHNS and CDR2 SASEGT. Trimming took 5 bases from V and 5 from J, leaving 24 bases between them. The CDR3 spans 17 residues. The CDR3 sequence: CASSPNDGPSIVETQYF. Here the CDR3 DNA reads TGTGCCAGCAGTCCCAACGACGGACCGTCTATTGTGGAGACCCAGTACTTC.

This clonotype came up once. In DNA, the CDR3 is TGCGCCAGCAGCAAGGACAGGGGATACTATGGCTACACCTTC. It translates to CASSKDRGYYGYTF. The J gene is TRBJ1-2, the V gene TRBV5-1; 9 bases map to TRBD1. V shed 4 bases and J 3 bases; nucleotides not matched to a gene: 4. Germline CDR1 SGHRS, CDR2 YFSETQ. This CDR3 is built from 14 residues. Supplemented by reference TRBV5-1 and TRBJ1-2, the full variable domain reads KAGVTQTPRYLIKTRGQQVTLSCSPISGHRSVSWYQQTPGQGLQFLFEYFSETQRNKGNFPGRFSGRQFSNSRSEMNVSTLELGDSALYLCASSKDRGYYGYTFGSGTRLTVV.

CDR3 amino acids: CASSHLSRLAGDQETQYF. The CDR3 DNA sequence: TGTGCCAGCAGCCACCTGTCAAGACTAGCGGGGGACCAAGAGACCCAGTACTTC. V gene TRBV7-9 combines with J gene TRBJ2-5, with 12 bases aligning to TRBD2. This CDR3 spans 18 amino acids. Germline V gives CDR1 SEHNR, CDR2 FQNEAQ (reference sequence). V lost 5 bases, J lost 0 bases, and 10 bases stayed unmatched.

V and J are TRBV7-3 and TRBJ2-2; D not resolved. Germline V gene data show CDR1 as SGHTA and CDR2 as FQGTGA. Between the trimmed V and J ends, which lost 2 bases and 5 bases, there was a span of 6 bases. This CDR3 spans 13 amino acids. CDR3 DNA sequence: TGTGCCAGCAGCTTACGATTTACCGGGGAGCTGTTTTTT. Translation: CASSLRFTGELFF. The full variable domain, with the rest looked up from reference TRBV7-3 and TRBJ2-2, is GAGVSQTPSNKVTEKGKYVELRCDPISGHTALYWYRQSLGQGPEFLIYFQGTGAADDSGLPNDRFFAVRPEGSVSTLKIQRTERGDSAVYLCASSLRFTGELFFGEGSRLTVL.

The chain joins TRBV7-6 to TRBJ1-1; D possibly corresponds to TRBD1 (6 bases). V shed 7 bases and J shed 0 bases, with 15 bases lying between them. This CDR3 is 15 amino acids long. CDR1 and CDR2 from the germline V gene are SGHVS and FNYEAQ. CDR3 in amino acids: CASIKEGVMNTEAFF. In nucleotides, the CDR3 is TGTGCCAGCATTAAAGAGGGGGTCATGAACACTGAAGCTTTCTTT.

This clonotype has a count of ten or more. The rearrangement uses TRBV7-2 and TRBJ2-1; D gene ambiguous. CDR3 size: 15 residues. Trimming cost V 3 bases and J 9 bases, with 18 bases left between them. The V gene's germline CDR1 is SGHTA and CDR2 FQGNSA. Here the CDR3 DNA reads TGTGCCAGCAGCTTTGGAGAAAACGGGTTGGGTGAGCAGTTCTTC. Amino acids: CASSFGENGLGEQFF.

The chain has TRBV4-3 and TRBJ2-2, with D hard to call. CDR3 length: 13 residues. Trimming stripped 3 bases from V and 6 bases from J, with 8 bases between. CDR1 is LGHNA and CDR2 is YSLEER in the germline V gene. CDR3 amino acids: CASSQWAAGELFF. CDR3 in DNA: TGCGCCAGCAGCCAGTGGGCAGCCGGGGAGCTGTTTTTT.

This clonotype has only a few counts. CDR3 sequence: CASGVSGGVSNEQFF. The CDR3 DNA is TGTGCTAGTGGTGTTAGCGGGGGGGTGTCGAATGAGCAGTTCTTC. The chain uses TRBV12-5 and TRBJ2-1; 11 nucleotides match TRBD2. Germline CDR1 reads LGHNT; CDR2 reads FRNRAP. CDR3 size: 15 residues. J was trimmed by 7 bases and V by 5 bases; bases with no gene match: 7.

This clonotype was counted ten times or more. The chain uses TRBV19 and TRBJ1-1; TRBD1 matches at 11 bases. Unmatched junction bases numbered 3, after V lost 5 bases and J lost 1 base. In germline, CDR1 is LNHDA, CDR2 SQIVND (reference sequence). The CDR3 spans 15 residues. The CDR3: CASSSGTGGNTEAFF. The CDR3 bases are TGTGCCAGTAGTTCAGGGACAGGGGGGAACACTGAAGCTTTCTTT.

The J gene is TRBJ2-2, the V gene TRBV7-9, with D tentatively TRBD1 (6 bases). The CDR3 has 16 amino acids. Per the germline V gene, CDR1 is SEHNR and CDR2 is FQNEAQ (reference sequence). V dropped 2 bases and J dropped 3 bases, with 13 bases sitting between them. CDR3 DNA sequence: TGTGCCAGCAGCTTATCGGGACAATCAGACACCGGGGAGCTGTTTTTT. The encoded protein is CASSLSGQSDTGELFF.